This T cell receptor (beta chain) was profiled in a study of blood T cell repertoires in COVID-19. Background on the study: The study drew acute and convalescent COVID-19 samples from the United States, Italy and Spain. The cDNA or gDNA used as material had been derived from T cells, B-cell-depleted T cells, or PBMCs.

Authors' data handling: Nucleated cell number was recorded as an estimate derived from reference gene primer amplification. Assay: immunoSEQ multiplex PCR; the TCRdb copy retains only in-frame clones and omits some. D and trimming come from the DNA, and the V and J calls and clone size come from that table. In the table there are 230,000 or so clones, about 88% of which are singletons. The CDR3 runs 17 residues. The germline gives CDR1 ENHRY, CDR2 SYGVKD. Trimming shortened V by 0 bases and J by 1 base, and 15 bases separated the two germline ends. Material: peripheral blood. The TCR sequence derives from a man aged 40-49 years with active or convalescent COVID-19. The chain is built from TRBV10-3 and TRBJ1-2; D is undetermined. DNA for the CDR3: TGTGCCATCAGTGAGTCGATCACGGAGCCCCATAACTATGGCTACACCTTC. Protein: CAISESITEPHNYGYTF.